Presented here are 19 T cell receptor beta chains from one specimen sequenced in a study of shared clonotypes between healthy human individuals. The data were produced by immunoSEQ multiplex PCR, yet TCRdb's version contains in-frame clones alone and is incomplete. The sample has about 1.5 million clones, around 98% seen once; the top ten hold around 0.47%. Sequencing used naive CD4+ T cells sorted from blood. Subset indicated: CD45RA+ positively selected. The source is a man aged 25 to 45 in good health.

The J gene is TRBJ1-2, the V gene TRBV5-4; 7 bases fit TRBD1. Germline V gene data show CDR1 as SGHNT and CDR2 as YYREEE (reference sequence). The V segment lost 4 bases and the J segment 0 bases; nucleotides outside the gene matches: 6. This CDR3 contains 15 residues. As DNA, the CDR3 is TGTGCCAGCAGCCCTTCGGGACAGTCTAACTATGGCTACACCTTC. It specifies CASSPSGQSNYGYTF.

The chain is built from TRBV9 and TRBJ2-7; 10 bases agree with TRBD2. The CDR3 is made up of 17 amino acids. Germline-derived CDR1 and CDR2 are SGDLS and YYNGEE. After removal of 0 bases from V and 3 bases from J, the junction contained 9 bases not matched to a gene. Here the CDR3 DNA reads TGTGCCAGCAGCGTAGATCCCCTAGCGGGAGTTATCTACGAGCAGTACTTC. This codes for CASSVDPLAGVIYEQYF.

This clone was picked up one time. This chain joins TRBV5-4 and TRBJ1-4, with 8 bases lining up with TRBD1. Germline V gives CDR1 SGHNT, CDR2 YYREEE (reference sequence). J was trimmed by 6 bases and V by 0 bases; bases with no gene match: 4. The CDR3 loop spans 15 amino acids. This CDR3 is CASSLGTGHDEKLFF. In nucleotides, the CDR3 is TGTGCCAGCAGCTTGGGGACAGGGCACGATGAAAAACTGTTTTTT.

The V and J genes are TRBV23-1 and TRBJ2-3, with 9 positions matching TRBD2. TRBV23-1 is labeled an ORF, and its function is uncertain. This CDR3 is 18 amino acids long. V lost 7 bases to trimming and J lost 10 bases; unmatched junction nucleotides: 24. This CDR3 reads CASKSGVSGRFLQVPQYF. The CDR3 DNA follows: TGCGCCAGCAAGTCAGGGGTCAGCGGGAGGTTTCTACAGGTTCCGCAGTATTTT.

Concerning this clone: An end of the junction does not agree with germline; a read error may underlie this. DNA for the CDR3: TGCGCCAGCAGTTCAGGGACAGAAACGCAGTATTTT. This translates into CASSSGTETQYF. This chain uses TRBV4-1 with TRBJ2-3, with TRBD1 identical over 7 bases. The germline CDR1 and CDR2 sequences are MGHRA and YSYEKL. The CDR3 has 12 residues.

This chain uses TRBV10-3 with TRBJ2-2; 8 bases align to TRBD2. This CDR3 has 18 residues. Trimming at V came to 0 bases and at J to 5 bases, leaving 11 bases not matched to a gene. The germline V gene encodes CDR1 ENHRY and CDR2 SYGVKD. The CDR3 here is CAISESFGGLVSTGELFF. DNA for the CDR3: TGTGCCATCAGTGAGTCCTTTGGGGGACTAGTGAGTACCGGGGAGCTGTTTTTT.

This sequence joins TRBV5-1 and TRBJ2-1, with 11 bases aligning to TRBD2. Trimming at V came to 5 bases and at J to 9 bases, leaving 13 bases not matched to a gene. Germline CDR1 is SGHRS and CDR2 is YFSETQ. CDR3 length: 16 residues. CDR3 bases: TGCGCCAGCAGAACATTTAGCGGGAGGGACGGGGGTGAGCAGTTCTTC. It is translated as CASRTFSGRDGGEQFF.

The chain links TRBV4-3 to TRBJ2-1; D is perhaps TRBD1 or TRBD2 (5 bases each). Germline CDR1 LGHNA, CDR2 YSLEER. The CDR3 loop spans 16 amino acids. Trimming cost V 0 bases and J 5 bases, with 14 bases left between them. In nucleotides, the CDR3 is TGCGCCAGCAGCCAAGAGCCAGCGAGGGGTAACAATGAGCAGTTCTTC. This codes for CASSQEPARGNNEQFF.

In nucleotides, the CDR3 is TGTGCCAGCATTGGGCCGGGAAGATCTACTTACGAGCAGTACTTC. Amino acids: CASIGPGRSTYEQYF. This sequence joins TRBV6-5 and TRBJ2-7; perhaps TRBD2 as D (5 bases). Germline values: CDR1 MNHEY, CDR2 SVGAGI. This CDR3 is 15 amino acids long. The germline V and J ends were trimmed by 7 bases and 4 bases, with 20 bases remaining between them.

V and J are TRBV5-6 and TRBJ1-5, with TRBD1 matching 10 bases. The CDR3 has 15 residues. CDR1 is SGHDT and CDR2 is YYEEEE in the germline V gene. V lost 3 bases, J lost 6 bases, and 6 bases stayed unmatched. The CDR3 DNA reads as TGTGCCAGCAGCTCGCAGACAGGGGGCGGTCAGCCCCAGCATTTT. Protein: CASSSQTGGGQPQHF.

The chain couples TRBV28 to TRBJ2-1; 7 bases align to TRBD1. The J segment lost 2 bases and the V segment lost 6 bases, leaving 10 bases of the junction unmatched. CDR3 length: 16 amino acids. The germline gives CDR1 MDHEN, CDR2 SYDVKM. CDR3 in amino acids: CASRVGQGVTYNEQFF. The CDR3 nucleotides read TGTGCCAGCAGAGTGGGCCAGGGGGTCACCTACAATGAGCAGTTCTTC.

V usage is TRBV13 and J usage is TRBJ2-3; D might be TRBD2 (6 bases). The CDR3 totals 14 residues. Germline CDR1 reads PRHDT; CDR2 reads FYEKMQ (reference sequence). Trimming left V 3 bases short and J 0 bases short, with 7 bases between. CDR3: CASSFGRSTDTQYF. The CDR3 coding sequence is TGTGCCAGCAGCTTTGGGAGGAGCACAGATACGCAGTATTTT.

This rearrangement joins TRBV27 to TRBJ2-7, with 11 bases that match TRBD2. Germline-derived CDR1 and CDR2 are MNHEY and SMNVEV (reference sequence). The CDR3 sequence is 16 residues long. Unmatched junction bases numbered 11, after V lost 6 bases and J lost 4 bases. The CDR3 region has the DNA TGTGCCAGCAGGTTTGTCGGGCTAGCGGGAGGTTACGAGCAGTACTTC. Its protein product is CASRFVGLAGGYEQYF.

The CDR3 protein is CASSTGETQYF. The CDR3 nucleotides read TGCGCCAGCAGCACGGGAGAGACCCAGTACTTC. The V and J genes are TRBV10-1 and TRBJ2-5; unclear D gene. This CDR3 comprises 11 residues. CDR1 is WNHNN and CDR2 is SYGVQD in the germline V gene (reference sequence). V lost 6 bases to trimming and J lost 4 bases, with 6 bases between them.

J is TRBJ2-7 and V is TRBV5-1, with 10 bases identical to TRBD2. The junction had 2 bases not matched to a gene; V was cut back by 0 bases and J by 2 bases. The CDR3 is 15 residues long. In germline, CDR1 is SGHRS, CDR2 YFSETQ. The CDR3 sequence is CASSLESGRAYEQYF. The CDR3 DNA follows: TGCGCCAGCAGCTTGGAAAGCGGGAGGGCCTACGAGCAGTACTTC.

This sequence joins TRBV4-3 and TRBJ2-3; 7 bases fit TRBD2. The CDR3 is 18 amino acids. V shed 1 base and J 0 bases; nucleotides not matched to a gene: 10. The germline V gene encodes CDR1 LGHNA and CDR2 YSLEER. Written as DNA, the CDR3 is TGCGCCAGCAGCCAAGGCCCGATTCCAGCGGGAAGCACAGATACGCAGTATTTT. It yields the protein CASSQGPIPAGSTDTQYF.

The chain links TRBV29-1 to TRBJ2-3; 11 bases agree with TRBD2. Germline V gives CDR1 SQVTM, CDR2 ANQGSEA. J was trimmed by 2 bases and V by 1 base; bases with no gene match: 2. This CDR3 is built from 15 residues. For the CDR3, the DNA is TGCAGCGTTGAAGGGACTAGCGGGTTCACAGATACGCAGTATTTT. Amino acids: CSVEGTSGFTDTQYF.

The chain has TRBV4-1 and TRBJ2-5; 9 bases fit TRBD1. CDR3 length equals 17 residues. The germline V gene has CDR1 MGHRA and CDR2 YSYEKL. With 5 bases clipped from V and 5 bases from J, the junction kept 15 bases outside the gene matches. CDR3 DNA sequence: TGCGCCAGCAGCAAGGGGGACAGGGACCCGGGTTGGGAGACCCAGTACTTC. Its protein product is CASSKGDRDPGWETQYF.

The rearrangement links TRBV7-9 to TRBJ1-1; TRBD1 might be the D (6 bases). Looked up from germline, CDR1 is SEHNR and CDR2 is FQNEAQ (reference sequence). There are 14 residues in the CDR3. The V gene lost 5 bases and the J gene lost 7 bases, with 17 bases spanning the gap. CDR3 DNA sequence: TGTGCCAGCAGCCAGACACCGACAGGAGGTGAAGCTTTCTTT. Its translation: CASSQTPTGGEAFF.